This TCR beta chain was captured by sequencing in a study of vaccination and CD4 T cells after COVID-19. Study-wide context: Every culture used as a control got a CEFX pool, an HIV-1 Nef pool, or no peptide.

General observations from the study: Spike mono-reactivity applied to 304 of 307 vaccine-specific clones detected in convalescent patients.

Treatment indicated: roughly 11-day PBMC culture with coronavirus spike peptide pools or control peptides (ViraFEST assay). Every well contained some 2 million PBMCs, which were grown with about 10 IU/ml IL-2 and around 9.5 ug/ml peptide pools. Trimming took off 5 bases at V and 4 bases at J, with 11 bases between the two ends. The germline V gene has CDR1 KGHSH and CDR2 LQKENI. The CDR3 is 13 residues long. As to this clonotype: Its antigen remains unidentified.

Cultured CD4+ T-cell DNA underwent Oncomine TCR Beta short-read sequencing. Genomic DNA was drawn out of CD4+ T cells grown in culture. Using its own MiXCR run on the PCR reads, TCRdb lists one record per CDR3 protein. The data hold around 10,000 distinct CDR3 sequences, with 69% observed a single time. The rearrangement uses TRBV18 and TRBJ1-1, with a tentative D call TRBD1 (6 bases). The sequencing sample was made of CD4+ T cells from blood, cultured in vitro. This TCR derives from a human donor who had recovered from COVID-19. The CDR3: CASSLARGTEAFF. The CDR3, as DNA: TGTGCCAGCTCATTGGCCAGGGGCACTGAAGCTTTCTTT.